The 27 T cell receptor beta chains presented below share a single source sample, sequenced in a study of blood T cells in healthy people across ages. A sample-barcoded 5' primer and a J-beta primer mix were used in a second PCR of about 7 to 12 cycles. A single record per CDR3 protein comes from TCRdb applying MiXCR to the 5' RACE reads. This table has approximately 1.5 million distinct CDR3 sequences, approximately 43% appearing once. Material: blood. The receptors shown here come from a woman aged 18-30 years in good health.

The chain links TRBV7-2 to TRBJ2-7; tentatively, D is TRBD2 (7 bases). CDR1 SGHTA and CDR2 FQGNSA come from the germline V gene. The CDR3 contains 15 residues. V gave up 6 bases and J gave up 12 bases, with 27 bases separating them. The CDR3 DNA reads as TGTGCCAGCAGAGTACGGGGGGCGCAGCAAGAGACCCTGTACTTC. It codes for CASRVRGAQQETLYF.

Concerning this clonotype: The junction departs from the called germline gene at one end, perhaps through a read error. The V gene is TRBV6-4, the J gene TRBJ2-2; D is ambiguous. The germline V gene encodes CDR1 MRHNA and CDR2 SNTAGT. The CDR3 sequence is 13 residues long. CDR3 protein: CASIDSAAGELFF. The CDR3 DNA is TGTGCCAGCATTGACTCGGCGGCCGGGGAGCTGTTTTTT.

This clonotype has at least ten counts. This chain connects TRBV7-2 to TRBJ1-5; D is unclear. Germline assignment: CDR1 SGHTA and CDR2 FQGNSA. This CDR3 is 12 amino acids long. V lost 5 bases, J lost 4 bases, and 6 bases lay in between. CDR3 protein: CASSPLNQPQHF. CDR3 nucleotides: TGTGCCAGCAGCCCTTTAAATCAGCCCCAGCATTTT.

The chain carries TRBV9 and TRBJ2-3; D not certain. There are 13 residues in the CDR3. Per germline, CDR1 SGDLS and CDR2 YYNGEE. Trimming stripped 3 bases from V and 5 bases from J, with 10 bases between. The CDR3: CASSGPTLDTQYF. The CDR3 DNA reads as TGTGCCAGCAGCGGGCCGACTTTAGATACGCAGTATTTT.

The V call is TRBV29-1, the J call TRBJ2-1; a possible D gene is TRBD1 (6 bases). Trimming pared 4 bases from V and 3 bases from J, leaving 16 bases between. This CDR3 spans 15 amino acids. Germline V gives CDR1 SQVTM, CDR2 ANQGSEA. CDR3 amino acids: CSVVLGHAFYNEQFF. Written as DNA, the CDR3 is TGCAGCGTTGTCCTGGGACATGCTTTCTACAATGAGCAGTTCTTC.

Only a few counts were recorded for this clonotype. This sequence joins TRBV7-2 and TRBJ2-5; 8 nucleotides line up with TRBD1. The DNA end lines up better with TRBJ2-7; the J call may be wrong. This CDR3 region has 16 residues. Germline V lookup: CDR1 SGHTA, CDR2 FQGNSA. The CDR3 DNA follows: TGTGCCAGCAGCTTAAACCCCCGGGACAGGCCTTACGAGCAGTACTTC. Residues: CASSLNPRDRPYEQYF.

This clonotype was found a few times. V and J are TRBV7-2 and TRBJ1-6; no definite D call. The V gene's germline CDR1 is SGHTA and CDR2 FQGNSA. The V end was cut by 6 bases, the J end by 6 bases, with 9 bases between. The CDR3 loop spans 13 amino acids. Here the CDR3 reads CASSSGPNSPLHF. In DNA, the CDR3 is TGTGCCAGCAGTTCTGGACCTAATTCACCCCTCCACTTT.

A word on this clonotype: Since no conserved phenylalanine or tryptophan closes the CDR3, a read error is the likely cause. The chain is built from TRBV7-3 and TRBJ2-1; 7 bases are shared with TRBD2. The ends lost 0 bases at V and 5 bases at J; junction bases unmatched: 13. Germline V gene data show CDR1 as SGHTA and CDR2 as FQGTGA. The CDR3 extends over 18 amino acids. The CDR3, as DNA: TGTGCCAGCAGCTTAACGCTTCTGGCGGGAGTTTCCGACAATGAGCAGTTCTTA. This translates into CASSLTLLAGVSDNEQFL.

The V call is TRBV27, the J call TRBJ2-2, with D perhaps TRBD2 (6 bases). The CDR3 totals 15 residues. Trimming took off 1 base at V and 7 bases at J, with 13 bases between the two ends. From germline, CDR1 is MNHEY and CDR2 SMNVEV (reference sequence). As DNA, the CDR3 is TGTGCCAGCAGTTTATTGTCGGGAGTGAACGGGGAGCTGTTTTTT. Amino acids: CASSLLSGVNGELFF.

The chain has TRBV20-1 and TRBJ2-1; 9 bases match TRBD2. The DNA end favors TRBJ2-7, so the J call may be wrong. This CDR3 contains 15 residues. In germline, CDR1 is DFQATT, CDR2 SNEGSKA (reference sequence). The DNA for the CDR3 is TGCAGTGCTAGAGCTGGGACTAGCCCCTACAATGAGCAGTACTTC. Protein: CSARAGTSPYNEQYF.

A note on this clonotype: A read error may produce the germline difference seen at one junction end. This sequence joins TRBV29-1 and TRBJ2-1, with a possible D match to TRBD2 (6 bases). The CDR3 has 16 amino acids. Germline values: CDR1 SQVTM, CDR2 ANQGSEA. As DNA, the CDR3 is TGCAGCGTTCCCGGGACGGGGGTCTCTTCCTACGATGAGCAGTTCTTC. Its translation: CSVPGTGVSSYDEQFF.

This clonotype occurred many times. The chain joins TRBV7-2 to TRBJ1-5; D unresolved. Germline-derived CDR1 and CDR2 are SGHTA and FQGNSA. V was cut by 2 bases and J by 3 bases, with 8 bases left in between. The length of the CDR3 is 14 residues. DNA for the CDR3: TGTGCCAGCAGCTTACTAGGTCCCAATCAGCCCCAGCATTTT. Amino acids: CASSLLGPNQPQHF. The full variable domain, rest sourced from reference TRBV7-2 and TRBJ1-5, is GAGVSQSPSNKVTEKGKDVELRCDPISGHTALYWYRQSLGQGLEFLIYFQGNSAPDKSGLPSDRFSAERTGGSVSTLTIQRTQQEDSAVYLCASSLLGPNQPQHFGDGTRLSIL.

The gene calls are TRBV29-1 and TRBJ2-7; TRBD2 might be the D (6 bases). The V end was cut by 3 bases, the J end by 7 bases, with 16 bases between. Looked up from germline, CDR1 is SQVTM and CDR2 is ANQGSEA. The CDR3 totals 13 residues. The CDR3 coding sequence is TGCAGCGTTGAGTCTAGCGATCACAATGAGCAGTACTTC. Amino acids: CSVESSDHNEQYF.

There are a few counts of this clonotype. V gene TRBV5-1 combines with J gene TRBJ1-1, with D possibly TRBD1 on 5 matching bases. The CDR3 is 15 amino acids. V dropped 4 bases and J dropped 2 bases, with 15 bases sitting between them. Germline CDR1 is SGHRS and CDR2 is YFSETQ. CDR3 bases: TGCGCCAGCAGCGGACAACTAGGGGCCAACACTGAAGCTTTCTTT. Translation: CASSGQLGANTEAFF. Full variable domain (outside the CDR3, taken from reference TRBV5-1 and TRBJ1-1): KAGVTQTPRYLIKTRGQQVTLSCSPISGHRSVSWYQQTPGQGLQFLFEYFSETQRNKGNFPGRFSGRQFSNSRSEMNVSTLELGDSALYLCASSGQLGANTEAFFGQGTRLTVV.

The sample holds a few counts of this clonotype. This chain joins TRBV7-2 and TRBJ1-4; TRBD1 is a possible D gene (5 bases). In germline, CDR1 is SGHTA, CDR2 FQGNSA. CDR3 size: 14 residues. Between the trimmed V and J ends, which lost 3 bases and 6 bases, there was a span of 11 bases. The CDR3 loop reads CASSLEGGDEKLFF. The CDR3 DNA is TGTGCCAGCAGCTTGGAGGGAGGGGATGAAAAACTGTTTTTT. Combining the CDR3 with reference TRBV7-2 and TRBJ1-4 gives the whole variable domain GAGVSQSPSNKVTEKGKDVELRCDPISGHTALYWYRQSLGQGLEFLIYFQGNSAPDKSGLPSDRFSAERTGGSVSTLTIQRTQQEDSAVYLCASSLEGGDEKLFFGSGTQLSVL.

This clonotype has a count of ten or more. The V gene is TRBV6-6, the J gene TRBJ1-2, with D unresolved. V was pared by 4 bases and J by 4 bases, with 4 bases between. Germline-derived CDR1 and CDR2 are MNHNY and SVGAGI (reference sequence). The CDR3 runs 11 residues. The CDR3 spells CASSSAYGYTF. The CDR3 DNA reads TGTGCCAGCAGTTCGGCCTATGGCTACACCTTC.

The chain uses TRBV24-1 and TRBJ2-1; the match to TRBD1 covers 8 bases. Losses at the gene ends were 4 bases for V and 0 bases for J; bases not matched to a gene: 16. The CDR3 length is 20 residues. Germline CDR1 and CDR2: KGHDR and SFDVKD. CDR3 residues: CATSDPRGQEASGSYNEQFF. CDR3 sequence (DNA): TGTGCCACCAGTGACCCTCGGGGACAGGAGGCCAGTGGCTCCTACAATGAGCAGTTCTTC.

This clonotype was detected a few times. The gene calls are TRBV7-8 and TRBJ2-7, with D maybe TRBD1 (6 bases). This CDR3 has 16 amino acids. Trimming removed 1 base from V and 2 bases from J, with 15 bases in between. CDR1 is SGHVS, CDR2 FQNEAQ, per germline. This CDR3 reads CASSLDSRGFPYEQYF. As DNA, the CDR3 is TGTGCCAGCAGCTTAGATTCCAGGGGCTTTCCCTACGAGCAGTACTTC.

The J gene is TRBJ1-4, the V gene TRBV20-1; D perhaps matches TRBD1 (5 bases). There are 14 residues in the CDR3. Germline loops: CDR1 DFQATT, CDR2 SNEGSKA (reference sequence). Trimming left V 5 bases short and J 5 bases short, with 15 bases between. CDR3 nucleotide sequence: TGCAGTGCTCGACCGGGACGAGGCAATGAAAAACTGTTTTTT. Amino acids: CSARPGRGNEKLFF.

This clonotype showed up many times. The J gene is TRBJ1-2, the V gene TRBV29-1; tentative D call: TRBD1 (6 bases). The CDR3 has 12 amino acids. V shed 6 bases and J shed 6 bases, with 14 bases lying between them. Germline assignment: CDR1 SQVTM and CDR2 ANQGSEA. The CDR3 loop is CSVQGGEDGYTF. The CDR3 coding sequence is TGCAGCGTACAGGGTGGAGAGGATGGCTACACCTTC.

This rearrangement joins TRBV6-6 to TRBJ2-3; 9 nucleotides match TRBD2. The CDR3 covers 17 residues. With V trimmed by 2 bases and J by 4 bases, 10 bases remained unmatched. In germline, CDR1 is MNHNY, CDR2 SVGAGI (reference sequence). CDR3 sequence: CASSYATGTSLSDTQYF. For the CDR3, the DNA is TGTGCCAGCAGTTACGCTACCGGGACTAGCCTCTCAGATACGCAGTATTTT.

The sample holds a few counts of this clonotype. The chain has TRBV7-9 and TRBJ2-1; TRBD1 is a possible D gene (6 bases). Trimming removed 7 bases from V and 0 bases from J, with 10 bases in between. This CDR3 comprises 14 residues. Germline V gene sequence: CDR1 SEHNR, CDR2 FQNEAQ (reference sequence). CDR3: CASIDRSSYNEQFF. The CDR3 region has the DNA TGTGCCAGCATTGACAGGAGCTCCTACAATGAGCAGTTCTTC.

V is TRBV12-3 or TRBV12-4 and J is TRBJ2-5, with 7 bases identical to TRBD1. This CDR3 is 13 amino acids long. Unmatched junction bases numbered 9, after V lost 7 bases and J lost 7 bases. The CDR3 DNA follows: TGTGCCAGCAAGGGGCAGGGGGAAGGGACCCAGTACTTC. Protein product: CASKGQGEGTQYF.

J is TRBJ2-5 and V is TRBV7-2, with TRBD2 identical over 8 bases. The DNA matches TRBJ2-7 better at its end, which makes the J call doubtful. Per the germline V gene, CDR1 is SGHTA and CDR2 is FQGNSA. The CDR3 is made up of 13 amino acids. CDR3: CASSFRGGAEQYF. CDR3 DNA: TGTGCCAGCAGCTTTCGGGGGGGCGCCGAGCAGTACTTC.

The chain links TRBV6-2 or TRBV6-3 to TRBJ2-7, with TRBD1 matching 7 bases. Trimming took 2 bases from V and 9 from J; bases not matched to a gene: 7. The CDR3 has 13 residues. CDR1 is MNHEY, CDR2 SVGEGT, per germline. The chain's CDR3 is CASSYDRASVQYF. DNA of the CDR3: TGTGCCAGCAGTTACGACAGGGCGAGTGTGCAGTACTTC.

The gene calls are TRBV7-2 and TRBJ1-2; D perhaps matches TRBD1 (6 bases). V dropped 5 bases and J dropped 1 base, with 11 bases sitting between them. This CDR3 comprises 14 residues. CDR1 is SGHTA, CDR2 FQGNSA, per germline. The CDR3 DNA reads TGTGCCAGCAGCGCGGACAGCAATAACTATGGCTACACCTTC. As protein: CASSADSNNYGYTF.

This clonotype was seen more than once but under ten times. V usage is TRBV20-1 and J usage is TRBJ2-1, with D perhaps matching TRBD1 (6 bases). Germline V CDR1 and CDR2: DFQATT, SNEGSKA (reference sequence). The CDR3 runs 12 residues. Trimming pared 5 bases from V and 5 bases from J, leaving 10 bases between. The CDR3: CSAPEGDNEQFF. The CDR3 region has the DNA TGCAGTGCTCCAGAGGGGGACAATGAGCAGTTCTTC.